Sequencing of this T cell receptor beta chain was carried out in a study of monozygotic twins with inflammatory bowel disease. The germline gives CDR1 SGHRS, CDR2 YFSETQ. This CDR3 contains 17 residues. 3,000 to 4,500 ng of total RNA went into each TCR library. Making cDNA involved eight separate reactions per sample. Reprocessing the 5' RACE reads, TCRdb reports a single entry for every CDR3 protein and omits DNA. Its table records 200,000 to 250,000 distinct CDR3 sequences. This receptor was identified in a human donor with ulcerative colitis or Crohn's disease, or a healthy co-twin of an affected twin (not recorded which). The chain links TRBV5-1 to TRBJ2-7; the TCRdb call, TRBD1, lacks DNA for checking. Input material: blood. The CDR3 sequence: CASSMRTGRISSYEQYF.